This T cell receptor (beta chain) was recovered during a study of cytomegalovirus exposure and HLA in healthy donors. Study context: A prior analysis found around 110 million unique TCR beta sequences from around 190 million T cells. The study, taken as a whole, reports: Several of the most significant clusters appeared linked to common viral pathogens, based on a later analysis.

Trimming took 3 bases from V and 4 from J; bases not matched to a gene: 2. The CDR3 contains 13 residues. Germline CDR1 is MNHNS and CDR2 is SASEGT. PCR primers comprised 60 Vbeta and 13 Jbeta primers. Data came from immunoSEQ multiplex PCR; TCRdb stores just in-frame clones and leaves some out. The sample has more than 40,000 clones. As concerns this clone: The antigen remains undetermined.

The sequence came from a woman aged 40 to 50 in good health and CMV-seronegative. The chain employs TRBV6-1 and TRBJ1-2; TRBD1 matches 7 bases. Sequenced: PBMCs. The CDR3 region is CASSDWDSYGYTF. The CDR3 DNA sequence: TGTGCCAGCAGTGACTGGGACAGCTATGGCTACACCTTC.